Below, 14 T cell receptor beta chains from the same sample are listed, as sequenced in a study of early T cells in non-severe SARS-CoV-2 infection. MiXCR was run by TCRdb on the 5' RACE reads, yielding one entry per CDR3 protein. The data show tens of thousands of distinct CDR3 sequences, with about 9% seen just once and 5.9% held by the top ten. Material for sequencing was whole blood. These receptors all come from an adult who was a healthcare worker with PCR-confirmed SARS-CoV-2 infection or an uninfected control (not recorded which).

In its sample, this clonotype was seen many times. The V gene is TRBV10-2, the J gene TRBJ2-4; tentative D call: TRBD2 (6 bases). The CDR3 spans 15 residues. V was pared by 8 bases and J by 3 bases, with 17 bases between. The germline CDR1 and CDR2 sequences are WSHSY and SAAADI. CDR3 amino acids: CASSEPGVGKNIQYF. The CDR3 DNA reads as TGCGCCAGCTCTGAACCGGGGGTCGGCAAAAACATTCAGTACTTC.

CDR3 amino acids: CASSYRKEDGNEQFF. The CDR3 DNA follows: TGTGCCAGCAGCTACCGAAAGGAAGACGGCAATGAGCAGTTCTTC. This chain joins TRBV7-6 and TRBJ2-1; the D is unclear. V lost 4 bases and J 6 bases, leaving 16 bases between the germline ends. The CDR3 has 15 amino acids. The V gene's germline CDR1 is SGHVS and CDR2 FNYEAQ. The entire variable domain, with the rest obtained from reference TRBV7-6 and TRBJ2-1, is as follows: GAGVSQSPRYKVTKRGQDVALRCDPISGHVSLYWYRQALGQGPEFLTYFNYEAQQDKSGLPNDRFSAERPEGSISTLTIQRTEQRDSAMYRCASSYRKEDGNEQFFGPGTRLTVL.

The gene calls are TRBV27 and TRBJ2-3; D call uncertain. Germline CDR1 is MNHEY and CDR2 is SMNVEV (reference sequence). The CDR3 sequence is 15 residues long. Trimming removed 4 bases from V and 2 bases from J, with 13 bases in between. The CDR3 protein is CASSSGSGPTDTQYF. CDR3 DNA sequence: TGTGCCAGCAGTTCAGGATCAGGACCCACAGATACGCAGTATTTT.

J is TRBJ1-5 and V is TRBV2; D remains unclear. Between the trimmed V and J ends, which lost 2 bases and 5 bases, there was a span of 10 bases. In germline, CDR1 is SNHLY, CDR2 FYNNEI. This CDR3 is built from 14 residues. The CDR3 sequence is CASSENSGHQPQHF. CDR3 nucleotide sequence: TGTGCCAGCAGTGAAAATTCGGGCCATCAGCCCCAGCATTTT.

V and J are TRBV7-2 and TRBJ1-6, with a weak D call TRBD1 (5 bases). Germline lookup yields CDR1 SGHTA and CDR2 FQGNSA. The CDR3 is 15 residues long. The germline V and J ends were trimmed by 5 bases and 9 bases, with 17 bases remaining between them. This CDR3 reads CASSVTGGFSSPLHF. The CDR3 bases are TGTGCCAGCAGCGTTACCGGGGGATTCAGTTCACCCCTCCACTTT.

This clonotype was seen at least ten times. This chain uses TRBV11-2 with TRBJ1-2, with D perhaps TRBD1 (5 bases). Germline CDR1 and CDR2: SGHAT and FQNNGV. This CDR3 contains 14 residues. V was shortened by 1 base and J by 8 bases, with 14 bases between the two germline ends. For the CDR3, the DNA is TGTGCCAGCAGCTTAGTGTTGGGGACGGCCGGCTACACCTTC. Protein sequence: CASSLVLGTAGYTF.

The chain links TRBV14 to TRBJ2-7; 7 bases agree with TRBD1. Germline V gives CDR1 SGHDN, CDR2 FVKESK. The V and J ends lost 4 bases and 5 bases, in that order; junction bases with no gene match: 14. The length of the CDR3 is 16 residues. For the CDR3, the DNA is TGTGCCAGCAGCCTCCCAACCTTCGACAGGGTCCACGAGCAGTACTTC. It codes for CASSLPTFDRVHEQYF. The whole variable domain, filled in from reference TRBV14 and TRBJ2-7, reads EAGVTQFPSHSVIEKGQTVTLRCDPISGHDNLYWYRRVMGKEIKFLLHFVKESKQDESGMPNNRFLAERTGGTYSTLKVQPAELEDSGVYFCASSLPTFDRVHEQYFGPGTRLTVT.

This clonotype turned up a few times. Here the CDR3 DNA reads TGTGCCAGCTCACCACCAAAAGGGGCCAACGTCCTGACTTTC. Protein sequence: CASSPPKGANVLTF. J is TRBJ2-6 and V is TRBV18; D gene uncertain. Germline V gene sequence: CDR1 KGHSH, CDR2 LQKENI. This CDR3 comprises 14 residues. Between the trimmed V and J ends, which lost 0 bases and 4 bases, there was a span of 4 bases.

This clonotype was seen only a few times. The chain has TRBV27 and TRBJ2-3; 12 nucleotides line up with TRBD1. Trimming took 5 bases from V and 6 from J; bases not matched to a gene: 6. The CDR3 is made up of 15 amino acids. Germline CDR1 MNHEY, CDR2 SMNVEV (reference sequence). This chain's CDR3 is CASSGGQGAPDTQYF. The CDR3 bases are TGTGCCAGCAGTGGGGGACAGGGGGCACCGGATACGCAGTATTTT.

This clonotype showed up many times. The chain carries TRBV7-2 and TRBJ2-2, with no clear D. V lost 1 base and J lost 0, with 12 bases in between. Germline V lookup: CDR1 SGHTA, CDR2 FQGNSA. The CDR3 runs 17 residues. Written as DNA, the CDR3 is TGTGCCAGCAGCTTAGAGGTGCCTCAGACGAACACCGGGGAGCTGTTTTTT. This gives the protein CASSLEVPQTNTGELFF.

This clonotype was observed at least ten times. The chain couples TRBV10-3 to TRBJ2-2; TRBD1 might be the D (5 bases). The CDR3 sequence is 14 residues long. The ends were cut back, 2 bases at V and 3 bases at J, with 7 bases in the middle. Germline V gene data show CDR1 as ENHRY and CDR2 as SYGVKD. This CDR3 is CAISEGADTGELFF. In nucleotides, the CDR3 is TGTGCCATCAGTGAGGGGGCGGACACCGGGGAGCTGTTTTTT.

There are many counts of this clonotype. The V and J genes are TRBV2 and TRBJ1-1; perhaps TRBD1 as D (5 bases). The germline V gene encodes CDR1 SNHLY and CDR2 FYNNEI. This CDR3 has 14 amino acids. Trimming removed 0 bases at V and 5 bases at J, with 10 bases between. In DNA, the CDR3 is TGTGCCAGCAGTGAAGCGGGGCTAGAAACTGAAGCTTTCTTT. Translating gives CASSEAGLETEAFF.

The V and J genes are TRBV5-1 and TRBJ2-7; 9 bases line up with TRBD2. V trimming: 3 bases; J trimming: 4 bases; junction bases outside the gene matches: 8. This CDR3 comprises 15 residues. CDR1 is SGHRS and CDR2 is YFSETQ in the germline V gene. The CDR3 reads CASSSVVAGVYEQYF. The CDR3 coding sequence is TGCGCCAGCAGCTCCGTAGTAGCGGGAGTGTACGAGCAGTACTTC.

This rearrangement joins TRBV7-9 to TRBJ1-1, with 9 bases that match TRBD1. Germline CDR1 SEHNR, CDR2 FQNEAQ (reference sequence). The V gene end was trimmed by 5 bases and the J gene end by 5 bases; junction bases not matched to a gene: 6. The CDR3 has 14 amino acids. The CDR3 DNA reads TGTGCCAGCAGCCCCCGACAGGGGGAGACTGAAGCTTTCTTT. It translates to CASSPRQGETEAFF. The full variable domain, completed using reference TRBV7-9 and TRBJ1-1, is DTGVSQNPRHKITKRGQNVTFRCDPISEHNRLYWYRQTLGQGPEFLTYFQNEAQLEKSRLLSDRFSAERPKGSFSTLEIQRTEQGDSAMYLCASSPRQGETEAFFGQGTRLTVV.